The TCR beta chain described here comes from a study of type 1 regulatory T cells. About the study: An in vitro protocol generated T-allo10, a Tr1-enriched, alloantigen-specific CD4 T cell product.

This clonotype was counted many times. What it binds is not known. The germline gives CDR1 SGHDT, CDR2 YYEEEE. This CDR3 has 13 amino acids. V lost 0 bases to trimming and J lost 0 bases, with 3 bases between them. A single record per CDR3 protein comes from TCRdb applying MiXCR to the reads. The sample holds 11,000 to 15,000 distinct CDR3 sequences, roughly an eighth seen once. The sequencing sample was made of cultured T cells, either the whole culture or a sorted T cell fraction (not recorded which). The receptor was derived from a human donor in good health. The chain carries TRBV5-6 and TRBJ1-1; D remains ambiguous. The CDR3 DNA follows: TGTGCCAGCAGCTTGGGGCTGAACACTGAAGCTTTCTTT. The encoded protein is CASSLGLNTEAFF.